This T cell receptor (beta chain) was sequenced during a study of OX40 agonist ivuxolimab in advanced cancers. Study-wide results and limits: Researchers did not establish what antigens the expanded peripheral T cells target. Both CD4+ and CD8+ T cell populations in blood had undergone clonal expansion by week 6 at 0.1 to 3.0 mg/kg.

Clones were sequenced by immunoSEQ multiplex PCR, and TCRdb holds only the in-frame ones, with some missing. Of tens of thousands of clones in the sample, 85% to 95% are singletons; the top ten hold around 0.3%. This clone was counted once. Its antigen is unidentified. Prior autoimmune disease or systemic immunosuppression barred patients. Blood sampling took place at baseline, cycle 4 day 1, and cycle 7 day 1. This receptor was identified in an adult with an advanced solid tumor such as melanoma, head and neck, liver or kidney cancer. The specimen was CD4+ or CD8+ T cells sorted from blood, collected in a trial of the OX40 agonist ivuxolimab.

The CDR3 nucleotides are TGTGCCAGCAGCTGGACTAGTACCGAGACCCAGTACTTC. Translated, it gives CASSWTSTETQYF. The chain recombines TRBV11-2 with TRBJ2-5, with 7 bases lining up with TRBD2. Germline trimming cut 4 bases from V and 5 bases from J; bases unmatched to any gene: 4. CDR1 and CDR2 (germline): SGHAT, FQNNGV. This CDR3 comprises 13 residues.